The 15 T cell receptor beta chains given below trace back to one sample, sequenced in a study of metastatic and nonmetastatic thyroid tumors. No treatment of any kind had been given to any patient before thyroid surgery. MiXCR reprocessed the PCR reads for TCRdb. The table has about 92,000 clones, about 15% seen once. Source material: blood. The receptors were gathered from a female donor with papillary thyroid cancer or a benign thyroid nodule (not recorded which). Some clones in this sample may be carry-over from other donors' samples.

On this clone: One end of the junction varies from germline; a read error may be responsible. The V and J genes are TRBV15 and TRBJ1-2; possible D gene TRBD1, 6 bases. This CDR3 is 18 amino acids long. In germline, CDR1 is LNHNV, CDR2 YYDKDF (reference sequence). The DNA of the CDR3 is TGTGCCACCAGCAGAGAGAGCGGTCCAGACAGGTATAGAGGTGGCTACAACTTC. It translates to CATSRESGPDRYRGGYNF.

This clone came up many times. The J gene is TRBJ2-3, the V gene TRBV18; 8 bases are a match to TRBD1. The trim removed 1 base at V and 3 bases at J, leaving 6 bases unmatched. This CDR3 spans 16 amino acids. The germline V gene encodes CDR1 KGHSH and CDR2 LQKENI. The CDR3 coding sequence is TGTGCCAGCTCACCACGGGGGACAGGTTCTACAGATACGCAGTATTTT. It codes for CASSPRGTGSTDTQYF.

At least ten counts were recorded for this clone. The chain combines TRBV6-2 or TRBV6-3 with TRBJ2-1, with TRBD2 identical over 10 bases. The CDR3 is 16 residues long. Germline loops: CDR1 MNHEY, CDR2 SVGEGT. The V segment lost 0 bases and the J segment 7 bases; nucleotides outside the gene matches: 6. The CDR3 DNA reads TGTGCCAGCAGTTACTCAGGGACTAGCGTTAGGAATGAGCAGTTCTTC. Translation gives CASSYSGTSVRNEQFF.

This clone was counted at least ten times. V and J are TRBV7-9 and TRBJ2-7; D gene ambiguous. CDR1 is SEHNR, CDR2 FQNEAQ, per germline (reference sequence). The length of the CDR3 is 14 residues. V was pared by 1 base and J by 0 bases, with 7 bases between. The CDR3 DNA follows: TGTGCCAGCAGCTTAGGACTCAGCTCCTACGAGCAGTACTTC. Protein: CASSLGLSSYEQYF.

This clone was observed many times. The chain has TRBV4-2 and TRBJ1-6, with D uncertain. V shed 1 base and J shed 0 bases, with 4 bases lying between them. The CDR3 sequence is 15 residues long. CDR1 is LGHNA and CDR2 is YNFKEQ in the germline V gene. The CDR3 sequence is CASSQGASYNSPLHF. The CDR3 bases are TGTGCCAGCAGCCAAGGGGCCTCCTATAATTCACCCCTCCACTTT.

This clone was picked up a small number of times. V and J are TRBV28 and TRBJ2-1, with 8 bases that match TRBD1. V lost 5 bases and J lost 7; bases outside the gene matches: 10. In germline, CDR1 is MDHEN, CDR2 SYDVKM. CDR3 length: 15 amino acids. The CDR3 loop reads CASSKRTGWLNEQFF. In DNA form, the CDR3 reads TGTGCCAGCAGTAAGCGGACAGGGTGGTTGAATGAGCAGTTCTTC.

There are many counts of this clone. The rearrangement links TRBV3-1 to TRBJ2-3, with 7 bases aligning to TRBD2. This CDR3 is 16 amino acids long. Trimming took 4 bases from V and 0 from J; bases not matched to a gene: 7. Germline V gene lookup returns CDR1 LGHDT and CDR2 YNNKEL (reference sequence). In nucleotides, the CDR3 is TGTGCCAGCAGCCCTTTGGGGGGGGGGAGCACAGATACGCAGTATTTT. It is translated as CASSPLGGGSTDTQYF.

This clone has at least ten counts. This chain connects TRBV27 to TRBJ1-1; D gene unclear. The CDR3 runs to 12 residues. The germline V and J ends were trimmed by 2 bases and 8 bases, with 9 bases remaining between them. In germline, CDR1 is MNHEY, CDR2 SMNVEV (reference sequence). The CDR3 sequence is CASSLLGSEAFF. In nucleotides, the CDR3 is TGTGCCAGCAGTTTACTAGGGTCCGAAGCTTTCTTT.

This clone has at least ten counts. V gene TRBV20-1 combines with J gene TRBJ2-1; D ambiguous. Trimming cost V 6 bases and J 1 base, with 10 bases left between them. The CDR3 consists of 13 residues. Germline CDR1 reads DFQATT; CDR2 reads SNEGSKA (reference sequence). The CDR3 sequence: CSAPGSSYNEQFF. In nucleotides, the CDR3 is TGCAGTGCCCCCGGATCATCCTACAATGAGCAGTTCTTC.

This clone was observed many times. The rearrangement uses TRBV5-8 and TRBJ2-5; TRBD2 is a possible D gene (5 bases). This CDR3 comprises 12 residues. The ends were cut back, 4 bases at V and 8 bases at J, with 12 bases in the middle. The germline V gene has CDR1 SGHTS and CDR2 YDEGEE. The CDR3 protein is CASSKTGGTQYF. CDR3 DNA: TGTGCCAGCAGCAAGACCGGAGGAACCCAGTACTTC. Full variable domain (rest looked up from reference TRBV5-8 and TRBJ2-5): EAGVTQSPTHLIKTRGQQATLRCSPISGHTSVYWYQQALGLGLQFLLWYDEGEERNRGNFPPRFSGRQFPNYSSELNVNALELEDSALYLCASSKTGGTQYFGPGTRLLVL.

In its sample, this clone was seen many times. CDR3 protein: CATRVSTLTEAFF. The CDR3 DNA sequence: TGTGCTACCAGGGTTAGTACACTTACTGAAGCTTTCTTT. V is TRBV6-1 and J is TRBJ1-1; TRBD1 is a possible D gene (5 bases). Germline V CDR1 and CDR2: MNHNS, SASEGT. CDR3 length: 13 amino acids.

This clone was counted many times. The rearrangement uses TRBV9 and TRBJ1-1, with D maybe TRBD1 (6 bases). From germline, CDR1 is SGDLS and CDR2 YYNGEE. V was cut by 1 base and J by 6 bases, with 10 bases left in between. This CDR3 contains 13 residues. The CDR3 sequence is CASSVWTDSEAFF. CDR3 coding DNA: TGTGCCAGCAGCGTATGGACAGATTCTGAAGCTTTCTTT.

This clone was seen repeatedly, ten times or more. This chain connects TRBV3-1 to TRBJ2-3; D not certain. The CDR3 is 13 amino acids. Germline V gene data show CDR1 as LGHDT and CDR2 as YNNKEL (reference sequence). V was pared by 1 base and J by 1 base, with 3 bases between. CDR3 DNA: TGTGCCAGCAGCCAAGCGGGCACAGATACGCAGTATTTT. Its translation: CASSQAGTDTQYF.

The rearrangement joins TRBV20-1 to TRBJ2-1; D tentatively fits TRBD1 or TRBD2 (5 bases each). Germline loops: CDR1 DFQATT, CDR2 SNEGSKA (reference sequence). Trimming removed 3 bases at V and 0 bases at J, with 6 bases between. The CDR3 length is 13 residues. The CDR3 sequence: CSASGGSYNEQFF. The CDR3 DNA is TGCAGTGCTAGTGGGGGCTCCTACAATGAGCAGTTCTTC.

This clone was observed at least ten times. CDR3 in amino acids: CASSGGRGDYGYTF. The CDR3 nucleotides are TGTGCCAGCAGTGGCGGACGGGGGGACTATGGCTACACCTTC. The V gene is TRBV28, the J gene TRBJ1-2, with a tentative D call TRBD1 (5 bases). There are 14 residues in the CDR3. In germline, CDR1 is MDHEN, CDR2 SYDVKM. The germline V and J ends were trimmed by 5 bases and 3 bases, with 13 bases remaining between them.